Sequencing of this T cell receptor (beta chain) was carried out in a study of siplizumab effects on memory and regulatory T cells. The method was immunoSEQ multiplex PCR; TCRdb's version includes in-frame clones alone and lacks a portion of them. The sample shows over 45,000 clones, around 97% of them seen only once. Germline V CDR1 and CDR2: LGHNT, FRNRAP. V was clipped by 1 base and J by 3 bases; unmatched bases: 2. The CDR3 totals 15 residues. This clonotype was obtained from a human donor in good health. This chain connects TRBV12-5 to TRBJ2-3; 9 bases agree with TRBD2. The material sequenced was naive CD8+ T cells sorted from blood. CDR3 nucleotide sequence: TGTGCTAGTGGTTTGGAGGCGGGAGGGACAGATACGCAGTATTTT. It yields the protein CASGLEAGGTDTQYF. Variable domain in full (rest from reference TRBV12-5 and TRBJ2-3): DARVTQTPRHKVTEMGQEVTMRCQPILGHNTVFWYRQTMMQGLELLAYFRNRAPLDDSGMPKDRFSAEMPDATLATLKIQPSEPRDSAVYFCASGLEAGGTDTQYFGPGTRLTVL.